This T cell receptor beta chain was recovered during a study of T cell responses to AZD1222 COVID-19 vaccine (dated by TCRdb to the early 2020s). With regard to the full study: AZD1222 recipients whose second dose came at about 4 weeks and those whose second dose came at about 12 weeks were combined into one group, since spike-specific TCR depth and breadth did not differ between the two schedules. TCR sequencing covered over 230 trial participants: 207 given two doses of AZD1222 and around 26 given two doses of MenACWY control vaccine. Trial participants were enrolled by age into subgroups of 18-55, 56-69 and 70-plus years, and around 140, 26 and 57 TCR-sequenced participants, respectively, were included in these subgroups. Study-wide findings and limitations: After two AZD1222 doses, both the breadth and the depth of spike-specific TCRs were significantly higher than at day 0 and than in MenACWY recipients. The vaccine-associated CD4 TCRs covered the entire spike protein, and the dominant responses fell in regions 160-218 and 743-854. The 56-69-year group was small, and its depth increase did not reach significance, likely because of low power. Only a handful of AZD1222 recipients were SARS-CoV-2 seropositive at baseline, limiting conclusions about previously exposed vaccinees. Epitopes outside the regions mutated in the B.1.351 and B.1.1.7 variants were reportedly recognized by nearly half of the unique spike-specific TCRs. No day 14 peak-response samples were available, so repertoires were characterized only after the peak T cell response. Most participants were white British and females outnumbered males, and the authors suggested that clonal diversity may have been underestimated.

The time point label of this sample denotes: baseline before first vaccination. Vaccinee samples were obtained from the UK trials COV001 and COV002, which included a single-blind randomized controlled phase 2/3 trial of AZD1222 (ChAdOx1 nCoV-19) in healthy adults. For TCRbeta chain sequencing, PBMC samples from trial participants were taken at day 0 and at day 28 after the second dose. Remarks on this clone: Its recognized antigen is unknown. Base qualities are not at hand, and no much larger clone is one base apart.

A distance of 7 bases separates the germline ends of V and J, which lose 0 bases and 5 bases respectively. The CDR3 holds 13 amino acids from the cysteine to the phenylalanine. Left in the record is the CDR3 DNA by itself, 39 bases read in frame from the first base. The germline V gene provides CDR1 MNHEY and CDR2 SVGAGI. The CDR3 regions of human TCRbeta chains were subjected to immunosequencing. As for how the authors treated the data: Repertoire TCRs were matched against a reference library of SARS-CoV-2-specific TCRs generated with the MIRA antigen-specificity platform. Breadth was defined as the fraction of unique TCRs that were SARS-CoV-2-associated, and depth was defined as the fraction of total T cells that were SARS-CoV-2-associated. Using the MIRA data, every spike-specific TCR was mapped to the spike region that the TCR reacted to and assigned to either a CD4 or a CD8 class. Log10-transformed breadth and depth values were compared by one-way ANOVA with Sidak's multiple comparisons tests. TCRdb provides this immuneACCESS table in a form limited to in-frame rearrangements. Some clones are lacking; in checked studies, under half of them reflect an unresolved V gene, and why the rest are absent is not known. V, J and clone size reflect that table, while D and trimming were determined from the DNA. Here the sample has about 140,000 clones; 89% occur a single time. Just under 3% of the sample goes to the ten largest clones.

This sequence uses TRBV6-5 and TRBJ1-1, and perhaps TRBD1 as D gene, on 6 matching bases. This specimen was peripheral blood, taken on day 0 of AZD1222 vaccination. This clonotype was sampled from an adult in good health. The CDR3 reads as follows: CASSYSGGTEAFF. The nucleotide sequence reads as follows: TGTGCCAGCAGTTACTCAGGGGGGACTGAAGCTTTCTTT.